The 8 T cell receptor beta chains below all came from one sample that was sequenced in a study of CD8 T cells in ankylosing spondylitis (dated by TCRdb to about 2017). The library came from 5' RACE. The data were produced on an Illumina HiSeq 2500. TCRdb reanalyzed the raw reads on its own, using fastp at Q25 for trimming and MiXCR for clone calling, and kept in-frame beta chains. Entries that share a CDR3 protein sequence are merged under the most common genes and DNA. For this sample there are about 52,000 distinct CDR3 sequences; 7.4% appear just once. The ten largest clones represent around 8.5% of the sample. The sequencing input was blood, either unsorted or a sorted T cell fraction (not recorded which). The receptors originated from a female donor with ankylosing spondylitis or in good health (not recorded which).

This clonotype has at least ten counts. The CDR3 protein is CASSPGPLSSGNTIYF. The CDR3 bases are TGCGCCAGCAGCCCCGGACCCCTGAGCTCTGGAAACACCATATATTTT. The rearrangement links TRBV5-1 to TRBJ1-3; D not certain. The germline V and J ends were trimmed by 4 bases and 0 bases, with 14 bases remaining between them. Germline CDR1 SGHRS, CDR2 YFSETQ. The length of the CDR3 is 16 residues.

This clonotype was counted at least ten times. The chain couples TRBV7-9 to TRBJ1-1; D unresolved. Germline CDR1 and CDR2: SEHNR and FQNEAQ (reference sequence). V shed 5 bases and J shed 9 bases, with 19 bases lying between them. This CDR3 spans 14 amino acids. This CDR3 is CASSPLILVGKAFF. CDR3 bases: TGTGCCAGCAGCCCCCTGATCTTGGTCGGGAAAGCTTTCTTT.

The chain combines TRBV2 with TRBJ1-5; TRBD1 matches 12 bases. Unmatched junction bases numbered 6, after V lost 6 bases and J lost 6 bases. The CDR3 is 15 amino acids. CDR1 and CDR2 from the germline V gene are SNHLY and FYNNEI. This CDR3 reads CASSPGTGGRQPQHF. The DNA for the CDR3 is TGTGCCAGCAGCCCAGGGACAGGGGGCCGTCAGCCCCAGCATTTT.

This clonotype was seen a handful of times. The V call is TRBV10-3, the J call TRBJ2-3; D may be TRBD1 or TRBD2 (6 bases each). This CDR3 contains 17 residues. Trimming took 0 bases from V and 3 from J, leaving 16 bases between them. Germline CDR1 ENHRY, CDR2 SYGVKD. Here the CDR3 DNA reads TGTGCCATCAGTGAGTCGACGGGGGACACAAAGACAGATACGCAGTATTTT. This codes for CAISESTGDTKTDTQYF.

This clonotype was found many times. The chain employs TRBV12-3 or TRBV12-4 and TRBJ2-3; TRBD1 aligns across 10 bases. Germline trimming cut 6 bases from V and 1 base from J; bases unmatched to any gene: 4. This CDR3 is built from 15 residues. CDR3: CASRRQGAGTDTQYF. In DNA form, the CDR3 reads TGTGCCAGCAGACGACAGGGGGCCGGCACAGATACGCAGTATTTT.

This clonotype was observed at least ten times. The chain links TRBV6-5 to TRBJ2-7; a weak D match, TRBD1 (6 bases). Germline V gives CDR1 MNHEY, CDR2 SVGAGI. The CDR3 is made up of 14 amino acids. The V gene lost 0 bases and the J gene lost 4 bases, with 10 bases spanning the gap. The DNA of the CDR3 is TGTGCCAGCAGTTACTCTACAGGGCCTTACGAGCAGTACTTC. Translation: CASSYSTGPYEQYF.

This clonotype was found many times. DNA for the CDR3: TGTGCCAGCTCACCAGGGACGGACGGAAACACCATATATTTT. Its translation: CASSPGTDGNTIYF. V usage is TRBV18 and J usage is TRBJ1-3, with D possibly matching TRBD1 (5 bases). The CDR3 sequence is 14 residues long. Germline loops: CDR1 KGHSH, CDR2 LQKENI. V lost 2 bases and J lost 4, with 9 bases in between.

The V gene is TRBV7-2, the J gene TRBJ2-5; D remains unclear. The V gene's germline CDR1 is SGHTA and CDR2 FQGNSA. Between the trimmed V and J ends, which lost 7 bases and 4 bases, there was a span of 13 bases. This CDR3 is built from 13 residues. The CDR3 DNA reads TGTGCCAGCACCGTCCAAAGAGGAGAGACCCAGTACTTC. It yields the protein CASTVQRGETQYF.